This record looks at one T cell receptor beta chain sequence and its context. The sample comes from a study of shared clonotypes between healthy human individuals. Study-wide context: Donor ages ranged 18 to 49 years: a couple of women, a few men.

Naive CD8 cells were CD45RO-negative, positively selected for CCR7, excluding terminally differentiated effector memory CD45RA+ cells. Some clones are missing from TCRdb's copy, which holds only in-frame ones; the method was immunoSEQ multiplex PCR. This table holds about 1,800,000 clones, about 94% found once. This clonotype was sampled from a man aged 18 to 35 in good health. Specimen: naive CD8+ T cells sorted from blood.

The CDR3 sequence: CASSPAAGDYEQYF. The CDR3 DNA reads as TGTGCCAGCAGTCCGGCCGCGGGGGATTACGAGCAGTACTTC. The rearrangement links TRBV5-4 to TRBJ2-7; 7 bases fit TRBD2. CDR3 size: 14 residues. Germline V gene lookup returns CDR1 SGHNT and CDR2 YYREEE (reference sequence). With V trimmed by 5 bases and J by 4 bases, 9 bases remained unmatched.